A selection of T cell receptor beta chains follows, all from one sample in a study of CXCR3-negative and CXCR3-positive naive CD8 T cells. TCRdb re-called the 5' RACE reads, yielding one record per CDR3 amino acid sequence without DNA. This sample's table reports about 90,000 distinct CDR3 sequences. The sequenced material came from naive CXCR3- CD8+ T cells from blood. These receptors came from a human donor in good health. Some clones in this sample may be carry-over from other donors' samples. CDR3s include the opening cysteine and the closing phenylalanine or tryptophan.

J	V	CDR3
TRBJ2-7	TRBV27	CASSSGFKSEQYF
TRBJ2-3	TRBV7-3	CASRQGATDTQYF
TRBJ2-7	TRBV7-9	CASSLGWDGYEQYF
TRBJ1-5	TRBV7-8	CASSLVEDGGPQHF
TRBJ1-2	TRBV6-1	CASSEGLLDYGYTF
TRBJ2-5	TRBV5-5	CASSWTGAPFWYQETQYF
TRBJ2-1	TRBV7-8	CASSSDPGPYNEQFF
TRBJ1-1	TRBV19	CATGRMNTEAFF
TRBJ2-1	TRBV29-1	CSVEDPRETSRNEQFF
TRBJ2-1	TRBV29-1	CSVEGPLSYNEQFF
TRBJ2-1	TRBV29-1	CSVGSHNEQFF